A single sample is the source of the 28 T cell receptor beta chains below, sequenced in a study of blood T cell repertoires in COVID-19. TCRdb keeps only in-frame clones here, not all; method: immunoSEQ multiplex PCR. The sample includes 150,000 or so clones, approximately 90% of them seen just once. Sequencing was performed on PBMCs or T cells enriched from blood (not recorded which). Every receptor here comes from a woman aged 35 to 49 who had been exposed to COVID-19.

The CDR3 loop is CASSPPGQGQETQYF. CDR3 nucleotide sequence: TGTGCCAGCTCACCACCGGGACAGGGGCAAGAGACCCAGTACTTC. The J gene is TRBJ2-5, the V gene TRBV18, with 10 positions matching TRBD1. CDR1 KGHSH and CDR2 LQKENI come from the germline V gene. This CDR3 contains 15 residues. V lost 0 bases to trimming and J lost 2 bases; unmatched junction nucleotides: 0.

The chain recombines TRBV12-3 or TRBV12-4 with TRBJ1-1; D is unresolved. Deletions cut 5 bases from V and 3 bases from J, with 10 bases between. The CDR3 runs 13 residues. CDR3 sequence (DNA): TGTGCCAGCAGTGCCGCGGGGTACACTGAAGCTTTCTTT. Protein sequence: CASSAAGYTEAFF.

The rearrangement joins TRBV19 to TRBJ2-7, with TRBD1 as a possible D gene (6 bases). Germline loops: CDR1 LNHDA, CDR2 SQIVND (reference sequence). The CDR3 sequence is 15 residues long. Trimming took off 6 bases at V and 0 bases at J, with 15 bases between the two ends. CDR3 nucleotide sequence: TGTGCCAGTAGGCTCATAGGACAGAGCTCCTACGAGCAGTACTTC. This gives the protein CASRLIGQSSYEQYF.

The rearrangement links TRBV4-3 to TRBJ1-3; no clear D gene. Germline assignment: CDR1 LGHNA and CDR2 YSLEER. The CDR3 totals 14 residues. Trimming shortened V by 0 bases and J by 4 bases, and 7 bases separated the two germline ends. In DNA, the CDR3 is TGCGCCAGCAGCCAAGACCCTAACGGAAACACCATATATTTT. It specifies CASSQDPNGNTIYF.

The chain carries TRBV5-1 and TRBJ1-2, with a possible D match to TRBD1 (5 bases). Trimming removed 3 bases from V and 2 bases from J, with 8 bases in between. The CDR3 length is 13 residues. The V gene's germline CDR1 is SGHRS and CDR2 YFSETQ. The CDR3 reads CASSSTENYGYTF. The CDR3, as DNA: TGCGCCAGCAGCTCGACAGAAAACTATGGCTACACCTTC.

This clone was detected once. The CDR3 spells CASSARRSRSLQYF. The CDR3 nucleotides read TGTGCCAGCAGCGCTCGGCGATCTAGAAGTTTGCAGTATTTT. The rearrangement joins TRBV5-6 to TRBJ2-3; D gene ambiguous. CDR1 is SGHDT, CDR2 YYEEEE, per germline. Trimming took off 4 bases at V and 11 bases at J, with 20 bases between the two ends. The CDR3 runs 14 residues.

The rearrangement joins TRBV28 to TRBJ1-1; 7 bases line up with TRBD1. V shed 6 bases, J shed 8 bases, and the junction held 6 bases outside the gene matches. Germline values: CDR1 MDHEN, CDR2 SYDVKM. The CDR3 sequence is 12 residues long. The CDR3 region is CASRTGQQEAFF. In nucleotides, the CDR3 is TGTGCCAGCAGAACGGGACAGCAAGAAGCTTTCTTT.

The chain joins TRBV7-9 to TRBJ2-1; D perhaps matches TRBD2 (6 bases). The germline V gene has CDR1 SEHNR and CDR2 FQNEAQ (reference sequence). This CDR3 is built from 16 residues. Trimming took off 5 bases at V and 0 bases at J, with 14 bases between the two ends. This chain's CDR3 is CASSPRTGSSYNEQFF. The CDR3 coding sequence is TGTGCCAGCAGCCCGAGGACCGGGAGCTCCTACAATGAGCAGTTCTTC.

The CDR3 sequence is CASSDGRNQYNEQFF. The CDR3 nucleotides read TGTGCCAGCAGTGACGGCAGGAACCAGTACAATGAGCAGTTCTTC. The V gene is TRBV6-4, the J gene TRBJ2-1; D unclear. The CDR3 totals 15 residues. From germline, CDR1 is MRHNA and CDR2 SNTAGT. The germline V and J ends were trimmed by 2 bases and 4 bases, with 12 bases remaining between them.

V is TRBV5-1 and J is TRBJ1-4; D is perhaps TRBD1 (5 bases). This CDR3 contains 16 residues. V shed 4 bases and J shed 4 bases, with 17 bases lying between them. CDR1 and CDR2 (germline): SGHRS, YFSETQ. The CDR3 loop is CASSRSIGVNNEKLFF. CDR3 DNA: TGCGCCAGCAGCAGATCCATAGGGGTAAATAATGAAAAACTGTTTTTT.

The V and J genes are TRBV18 and TRBJ2-1; D perhaps matches TRBD2 (5 bases). Germline V lookup: CDR1 KGHSH, CDR2 LQKENI. This CDR3 contains 18 residues. The ends were cut back, 2 bases at V and 3 bases at J, with 20 bases in the middle. The CDR3 sequence: CASSPELGGSGFYNEQFF. DNA for the CDR3: TGTGCCAGCTCACCAGAGCTAGGAGGTTCAGGATTCTACAATGAGCAGTTCTTC.

V and J are TRBV21-1 and TRBJ2-7; TRBD2 was called by the table and not checked on the DNA. TRBV21-1 is recorded as a pseudogene. This CDR3 comprises 17 residues. The DNA for the CDR3 is TGTGCCAGCAGCAATTGGTGGCTAGCGGGGATTTGGAACGAGCAGTACTTC. It yields the protein CASSNWWLAGIWNEQYF.

The chain carries TRBV2 and TRBJ1-1; 9 bases align to TRBD1. CDR3 length equals 15 residues. Looked up from germline, CDR1 is SNHLY and CDR2 is FYNNEI. J lost 5 bases, V lost 4 bases, and 8 bases had no gene match. The CDR3 region is CASSVGRTGVTEAFF. CDR3 in DNA: TGTGCCAGCAGTGTTGGTAGGACAGGGGTAACTGAAGCTTTCTTT.

J is TRBJ2-3 and V is TRBV7-9, with 9 bases aligning to TRBD1. The CDR3 sequence is 15 residues long. CDR1 SEHNR and CDR2 FQNEAQ come from the germline V gene (reference sequence). J was trimmed by 5 bases and V by 4 bases; bases with no gene match: 7. This chain's CDR3 is CASSSPGQGRDTQYF. CDR3 DNA: TGTGCCAGCAGCTCGCCGGGACAGGGCAGAGATACGCAGTATTTT.

This clone was observed a single time. The DNA for the CDR3 is TGTGCCAGCAAGTATGGGCCGGATACGCAGTATTTT. This translates into CASKYGPDTQYF. This chain joins TRBV6-5 and TRBJ2-3; D is unresolved. V lost 7 bases to trimming and J lost 6 bases, with 11 bases between them. The CDR3 runs to 12 residues. Germline V gene sequence: CDR1 MNHEY, CDR2 SVGAGI.

The rearrangement links TRBV6-2 or TRBV6-3 to TRBJ2-3, with 7 positions matching TRBD2. CDR3 length: 14 amino acids. The trim removed 5 bases at V and 4 bases at J, leaving 6 bases unmatched. CDR1 is MNHEY, CDR2 SVGEGT, per germline. The DNA of the CDR3 is TGTGCCAGCAGTAAACTCGGACTAGCAGATACGCAGTATTTT. It encodes CASSKLGLADTQYF.

The chain links TRBV5-1 to TRBJ2-7; D may be TRBD1 (6 bases). This CDR3 spans 13 amino acids. V was clipped by 4 bases and J by 4 bases, with 12 bases between them. Germline V gene lookup returns CDR1 SGHRS and CDR2 YFSETQ. The CDR3 region is CASSQDRLYEQYF. CDR3 nucleotides: TGCGCCAGCAGCCAAGACAGGCTTTACGAGCAGTACTTC.

This rearrangement joins TRBV27 to TRBJ2-7, with D perhaps TRBD1 (7 bases). The V end lost 6 bases, the J end lost 5 bases, and 17 bases lay between the germline ends. The CDR3 covers 14 residues. Germline CDR1 and CDR2: MNHEY and SMNVEV (reference sequence). The DNA of the CDR3 is TGTGCCAGCAGCCGACAGGGACTTAGTCACGAGCAGTACTTC. This gives the protein CASSRQGLSHEQYF.

The J gene is TRBJ2-1, the V gene TRBV6-6; TRBD2 agrees at 10 bases. Germline V gene sequence: CDR1 MNHNY, CDR2 SVGAGI (reference sequence). With V trimmed by 6 bases and J by 0 bases, 17 bases remained unmatched. This CDR3 has 20 residues. CDR3 DNA sequence: TGTGCCAGCAGCCCATCGGGACTAGCGTCTCCCCCTGTCTCCTACAATGAGCAGTTCTTC. Its translation: CASSPSGLASPPVSYNEQFF.

The chain combines TRBV6-6 with TRBJ1-2, with 8 bases aligning to TRBD1. The germline V gene encodes CDR1 MNHNY and CDR2 SVGAGI (reference sequence). This CDR3 region has 14 residues. V lost 0 bases, J lost 7 bases, and 4 bases stayed unmatched. The CDR3, as DNA: TGTGCCAGCAGTTACTCGGACAGGGATATTGGCTACACCTTC. It codes for CASSYSDRDIGYTF.

The chain has TRBV9 and TRBJ1-1; weak D call: TRBD1 (6 bases). Germline V gives CDR1 SGDLS, CDR2 YYNGEE. Trimming cost V 4 bases and J 3 bases, with 16 bases left between them. The CDR3 totals 15 residues. The CDR3 coding sequence is TGTGCCAGCAGCCGAGTCACAGGGTCGCACACTGAAGCTTTCTTT. It yields the protein CASSRVTGSHTEAFF.

This CDR3 is CASSPDRGGDEKLFF. The CDR3 DNA follows: TGTGCCAGTAGTCCGGACAGGGGAGGGGATGAAAAACTGTTTTTT. This chain links TRBV19 with TRBJ1-4, with TRBD1 matching 9 bases. The CDR3 sequence is 15 residues long. Germline lookup yields CDR1 LNHDA and CDR2 SQIVND (reference sequence). The V gene end was trimmed by 5 bases and the J gene end by 6 bases; junction bases not matched to a gene: 7. The full variable domain, in which reference TRBV19 and TRBJ1-4 provide the parts outside the CDR3, is DGGITQSPKYLFRKEGQNVTLSCEQNLNHDAMYWYRQDPGQGLRLIYYSQIVNDFQKGDIAEGYSVSREKKESFPLTVTSAQKNPTAFYLCASSPDRGGDEKLFFGSGTQLSVL.

This clone was recorded a few times. J is TRBJ2-7 and V is TRBV18; D is possibly TRBD1 (5 bases). This CDR3 comprises 14 residues. V lost 6 bases and J 4 bases, leaving 16 bases between the germline ends. CDR1 and CDR2 (germline): KGHSH, LQKENI. Here the CDR3 reads CASSPTAAGYEQYF. Written as DNA, the CDR3 is TGTGCCAGCTCGCCAACAGCTGCAGGGTACGAGCAGTACTTC.

The V and J genes are TRBV27 and TRBJ1-3; D unresolved. The CDR3 is made up of 11 amino acids. Looked up from germline, CDR1 is MNHEY and CDR2 is SMNVEV (reference sequence). Trimming took off 8 bases at V and 1 base at J, with 3 bases between the two ends. CDR3 residues: CASLSGNTIYF. The CDR3 DNA reads TGTGCCAGCCTTTCTGGAAACACCATATATTTT.

The genes are TRBV7-9 and TRBJ2-3, with TRBD2 matching over 12 bases. Germline lookup yields CDR1 SEHNR and CDR2 FQNEAQ (reference sequence). This CDR3 comprises 17 residues. With V trimmed by 6 bases and J by 4 bases, 11 bases remained unmatched. CDR3 bases: TGTGCCAGCAGGTGGACTAGCGGGGATCCCACCGCAGATACGCAGTATTTT. Its protein is CASRWTSGDPTADTQYF.

This clone was seen a single time. The chain recombines TRBV14 with TRBJ1-4, with TRBD1 as a possible D gene (6 bases). Germline loops: CDR1 SGHDN, CDR2 FVKESK. The CDR3 has 15 residues. Trimming pared 4 bases from V and 10 bases from J, leaving 19 bases between. Written as DNA, the CDR3 is TGTGCCAGCAGCCCGAGAACAGGGTCTATGGGAAAACTGTTTTTT. It codes for CASSPRTGSMGKLFF.

In the case of this clone: Different DNA sequences within this sample yield the same CDR3. J is TRBJ2-7 and V is TRBV3-1 (or the pseudogene TRBV3-2), with no clear D. CDR1 and CDR2 from the germline V gene are LGHDT and YNNKEL (reference sequence). The V end was cut by 0 bases, the J end by 7 bases, with 7 bases between. There are 12 residues in the CDR3. CDR3 in DNA: TGTGCCAGCAGCCAAGATCCCGGGGAGCAGTACTTC. Translating it yields CASSQDPGEQYF.

The chain joins TRBV15 to TRBJ1-2; D may be TRBD1 (5 bases). CDR3 length: 14 residues. Germline CDR1 is LNHNV and CDR2 is YYDKDF (reference sequence). Between the trimmed V and J ends, which lost 1 base and 5 bases, there was a span of 11 bases. The CDR3 DNA reads TGTGCCACCAGCAGAGGTCAGGGATATTATGGCTACACCTTC. It translates to CATSRGQGYYGYTF.